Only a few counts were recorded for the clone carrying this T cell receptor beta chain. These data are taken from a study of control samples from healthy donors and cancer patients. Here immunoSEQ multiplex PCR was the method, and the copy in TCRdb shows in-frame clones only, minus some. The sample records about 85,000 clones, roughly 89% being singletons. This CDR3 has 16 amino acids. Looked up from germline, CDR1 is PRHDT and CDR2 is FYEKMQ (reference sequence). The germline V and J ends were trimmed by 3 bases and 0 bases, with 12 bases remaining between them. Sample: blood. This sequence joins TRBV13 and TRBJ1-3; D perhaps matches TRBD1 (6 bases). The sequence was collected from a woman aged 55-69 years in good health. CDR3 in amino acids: CASSFDRLSSGNTIYF. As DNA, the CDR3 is TGTGCCAGCAGCTTTGACAGGCTGTCCTCTGGAAACACCATATATTTT.